The 8 T cell receptor beta chains in this list originate from one sample, sequenced in a study of shared clonotypes between healthy human individuals. Profiling relied on immunoSEQ multiplex PCR, and the TCRdb table lists in-frame clones only, not all of them. The table records some 480,000 clones, about 80% of them present only once. The sample taken for sequencing was PBMCs. These receptors originate from a woman aged 40 to 55 in good health. Some clones in this sample may be carry-over from other donors' samples.

This chain links TRBV28 with TRBJ2-1; 8 bases match TRBD2. The CDR3 is made up of 16 amino acids. Trimming took 4 bases from V and 0 from J; bases not matched to a gene: 5. Per germline, CDR1 MDHEN and CDR2 SYDVKM. This chain's CDR3 is CASSSLAGPSYNEQFF. The CDR3 DNA reads TGTGCCAGCAGTTCTTTAGCGGGACCCTCCTACAATGAGCAGTTCTTC.

Only a few counts were recorded for this clone. This chain uses TRBV30 with TRBJ1-5, with TRBD1 as a possible D gene (6 bases). Germline V gene sequence: CDR1 GTSNPN, CDR2 SVGIG (reference sequence). The V end lost 5 bases, the J end lost 7 bases, and 15 bases lay between the germline ends. The CDR3 spans 13 residues. The CDR3 spells CAWGKGGGQPQHF. The CDR3, as DNA: TGTGCCTGGGGAAAAGGGGGGGGGCAGCCCCAGCATTTT.

This chain joins TRBV19 and TRBJ2-3, with 9 positions matching TRBD2. Germline-derived CDR1 and CDR2 are LNHDA and SQIVND (reference sequence). The J segment lost 1 base and the V segment lost 8 bases, leaving 7 bases of the junction unmatched. The CDR3 is made up of 15 amino acids. The CDR3 spells CASSLAGPRTDTQYF. CDR3 DNA sequence: TGTGCCAGTTCGCTAGCGGGACCACGCACAGATACGCAGTATTTT.

The rearrangement uses TRBV4-2 and TRBJ2-1; D is undetermined. The CDR3 sequence is 15 residues long. The V gene lost 0 bases and the J gene lost 5 bases, with 11 bases spanning the gap. Germline assignment: CDR1 LGHNA and CDR2 YNFKEQ. This CDR3 reads CASSQDRDWNNEQFF. The CDR3 DNA reads as TGTGCCAGCAGCCAAGATCGAGACTGGAACAATGAGCAGTTCTTC.

The V call is TRBV5-6, the J call TRBJ2-5; D tentatively fits TRBD1 or TRBD2 (5 bases each). Germline V gives CDR1 SGHDT, CDR2 YYEEEE. The ends were cut back, 0 bases at V and 5 bases at J, with 14 bases in the middle. The CDR3 consists of 15 residues. CDR3 sequence (DNA): TGTGCCAGCAGCTTGGCCTTGGGGGAGTCGGAGACCCAGTACTTC. It encodes CASSLALGESETQYF. Looking up the rest from reference TRBV5-6 and TRBJ2-5 gives the full variable domain: DAGVTQSPTHLIKTRGQQVTLRCSPKSGHDTVSWYQQALGQGPQFIFQYYEEEERQRGNFPDRFSGHQFPNYSSELNVNALLLGDSALYLCASSLALGESETQYFGPGTRLLVL.

The chain recombines TRBV19 with TRBJ1-1; D gene ambiguous. The germline CDR1 and CDR2 sequences are LNHDA and SQIVND (reference sequence). This CDR3 has 12 residues. V lost 5 bases, J lost 5 bases, and 9 bases lay in between. CDR3 protein: CASSGEWTEAFF. Here the CDR3 DNA reads TGTGCCAGTAGTGGGGAGTGGACTGAAGCTTTCTTT. The full variable domain, with the rest looked up from reference TRBV19 and TRBJ1-1, is DGGITQSPKYLFRKEGQNVTLSCEQNLNHDAMYWYRQDPGQGLRLIYYSQIVNDFQKGDIAEGYSVSREKKESFPLTVTSAQKNPTAFYLCASSGEWTEAFFGQGTRLTVV.

The CDR3 is CASSETPLEQYF. The CDR3 bases are TGTGCCAGCAGTGAAACCCCCCTCGAGCAGTACTTC. This rearrangement joins TRBV6-1 to TRBJ2-7; D gene uncertain. Between the trimmed V and J ends, which lost 2 bases and 6 bases, there was a span of 8 bases. Germline assignment: CDR1 MNHNS and CDR2 SASEGT. The CDR3 extends over 12 amino acids.

The chain uses TRBV9 and TRBJ2-3, with D perhaps matching TRBD1 or TRBD2 (5 bases each). V shed 4 bases and J shed 4 bases, with 16 bases lying between them. CDR1 and CDR2 from the germline V gene are SGDLS and YYNGEE. This CDR3 comprises 15 residues. CDR3 loop: CASSPGRAPADTQYF. CDR3 coding DNA: TGTGCCAGCAGCCCGGGACGCGCGCCTGCAGATACGCAGTATTTT. The variable domain in full, completed from reference TRBV9 and TRBJ2-3, reads DSGVTQTPKHLITATGQRVTLRCSPRSGDLSVYWYQQSLDQGLQFLIQYYNGEERAKGNILERFSAQQFPDLHSELNLSSLELGDSALYFCASSPGRAPADTQYFGPGTRLTVL.